The 3 T cell receptor beta chains given below trace back to one sample, sequenced in a study of cytotoxic CD8 clonotypes in ibrutinib-treated CLL. Profiled with immunoSEQ multiplex PCR; TCRdb holds only in-frame clones, not every one. This table holds some 150,000 clones, about 72% found once. Sample: PBMCs, taken after 12 months of ibrutinib treatment. All receptors come from a human donor with chronic lymphocytic leukemia.

J is TRBJ2-7 and V is TRBV4-3, with 11 nucleotides matching TRBD2. CDR1 and CDR2 (germline): LGHNA, YSLEER. This CDR3 is built from 17 residues. Trimming took 1 base from V and 1 from J; bases not matched to a gene: 6. CDR3 sequence: CASSQATSGSESYEQYF. The CDR3 DNA is TGCGCCAGCAGCCAAGCAACTAGCGGGAGTGAGTCCTACGAGCAGTACTTC.

V gene TRBV6-5 combines with J gene TRBJ2-2; 8 bases match TRBD1. J was trimmed by 1 base and V by 8 bases; bases with no gene match: 3. The germline V gene encodes CDR1 MNHEY and CDR2 SVGAGI. This CDR3 is 14 amino acids long. The CDR3 sequence: CASSGTGNTGELFF. CDR3 nucleotides: TGTGCCAGCTCCGGGACAGGGAACACCGGGGAGCTGTTTTTT.

The chain uses TRBV29-1 and TRBJ2-7; possible D gene TRBD2, 5 bases. Germline CDR1 and CDR2: SQVTM and ANQGSEA. With 6 bases removed from V and 1 base from J, the gap between germline ends came to 16 bases. This CDR3 comprises 14 residues. The CDR3, as DNA: TGCAGCGTAGCCGAGAGGGTCGGGTCCTACGAGCAGTACTTC. The encoded protein is CSVAERVGSYEQYF.